This T cell receptor (beta chain) was obtained from a study of cytomegalovirus exposure and HLA in healthy donors. Germline values: CDR1 MNHNS, CDR2 SASEGT. The junction had 4 bases not matched to a gene; V was cut back by 7 bases and J by 4 bases. This CDR3 contains 14 residues. The primer mix had 60 Vbeta and 13 Jbeta primers. Here immunoSEQ multiplex PCR was the method, and the copy in TCRdb shows in-frame clones only, minus some. The sample includes about 140,000 clones, around 81% of them seen just once. Input material: PBMCs. The chain uses TRBV6-1 and TRBJ2-7; TRBD2 matches at 13 bases. This clonotype was obtained from a male donor in good health and CMV-seronegative. CDR3 DNA sequence: TGTGCCAGCACACCGGGACTAGCGGGGTACGAGCAGTACTTC. This encodes CASTPGLAGYEQYF.